What follows are 19 T cell receptor beta chains derived from one specimen sequenced in a study of cytomegalovirus exposure and HLA in healthy donors (dated by TCRdb to 2017 to 2019). The library was made by the immunoSEQ multiplex PCR assay. For the multiplex PCR, a mixture combining 60 forward primers for TCR Vbeta segments and 13 reverse primers for TCR Jbeta segments was used. Held by TCRdb, this immuneACCESS table contains in-frame sequences only and omits some clones. Under half of the omission traces to an unresolved V gene where checked; the cause of the rest is unknown. This sample holds some 130,000 clones; about 70% were observed only once. The ten top clones hold around 3.2% of the sample. Sequenced: PBMCs. All receptors come from a man between 40 and 49 years old in good health and CMV-seronegative.

The CDR3 nucleotides read TGCGCCAGCAGCCAAGAAGGCAGGGACACAGATACGCAGTATTTT. The encoded protein is CASSQEGRDTDTQYF. The gene calls are TRBV4-1 and TRBJ2-3; a possible D gene is TRBD1 (5 bases). The germline V gene encodes CDR1 MGHRA and CDR2 YSYEKL. Trimming removed 0 bases at V and 2 bases at J, with 9 bases between. The CDR3 is made up of 15 amino acids.

The sample holds a few counts of this clone. The chain links TRBV27 to TRBJ1-1; TRBD1 might be the D (6 bases). Looked up from germline, CDR1 is MNHEY and CDR2 is SMNVEV (reference sequence). The CDR3 has 15 residues. Trimming removed 5 bases at V and 1 base at J, with 14 bases between. The CDR3 DNA sequence: TGTGCCAGCAGTCCCGGACAGCAGCCGAACACTGAAGCTTTCTTT. This codes for CASSPGQQPNTEAFF.

The genes are TRBV30 and TRBJ1-4, with a tentative D call TRBD1 (5 bases). In germline, CDR1 is GTSNPN, CDR2 SVGIG (reference sequence). The V end lost 0 bases, the J end lost 10 bases, and 9 bases lay between the germline ends. The CDR3 totals 12 residues. The CDR3 loop is CAWSVGEVKLFF. The DNA of the CDR3 is TGTGCCTGGAGTGTGGGGGAGGTAAAACTGTTTTTT.

This chain uses TRBV7-2 with TRBJ2-7; 7 bases are shared with TRBD2. V shed 6 bases, J shed 4 bases, and the junction held 9 bases outside the gene matches. This CDR3 has 14 amino acids. In germline, CDR1 is SGHTA, CDR2 FQGNSA. The CDR3 DNA follows: TGTGCCAGCAGTTCCGGGTCGGGGGGATACGAGCAGTACTTC. Translated, it gives CASSSGSGGYEQYF.

The chain carries TRBV4-1 and TRBJ2-4, with a tentative D call TRBD2 (6 bases). The CDR3 totals 15 residues. CDR1 is MGHRA, CDR2 YSYEKL, per germline. Trimming pared 0 bases from V and 1 base from J, leaving 7 bases between. CDR3 in amino acids: CASSQEEGAKNIQYF. CDR3 nucleotide sequence: TGCGCCAGCAGCCAAGAGGAGGGGGCCAAAAACATTCAGTACTTC.

This chain uses TRBV12-5 with TRBJ2-1; TRBD1 matches at 10 bases. The J segment lost 6 bases and the V segment lost 4 bases, leaving 3 bases of the junction unmatched. The CDR3 is made up of 14 amino acids. Germline V gene data show CDR1 as LGHNT and CDR2 as FRNRAP. CDR3 loop: CASGSGTGANEQFF. The CDR3 coding sequence is TGTGCTAGTGGTTCCGGGACAGGGGCCAATGAGCAGTTCTTC.

V usage is TRBV2 and J usage is TRBJ1-2; TRBD1 might be the D (5 bases). Trimming took 3 bases from V and 4 from J, leaving 15 bases between them. CDR3 length: 15 amino acids. Germline V CDR1 and CDR2: SNHLY, FYNNEI. The CDR3 nucleotides read TGTGCCAGCAGTGAGGAGGGCGGGGGGGGCTATGGCTACACCTTC. Translating gives CASSEEGGGGYGYTF.

The gene calls are TRBV30 and TRBJ1-1, with D unclear. This CDR3 comprises 13 residues. The ends were cut back, 1 base at V and 8 bases at J, with 14 bases in the middle. The germline CDR1 and CDR2 sequences are GTSNPN and SVGIG (reference sequence). The CDR3 is CAWSAGWRSEAFF. The CDR3 bases are TGTGCCTGGAGTGCTGGGTGGCGGTCAGAAGCTTTCTTT.

The V call is TRBV6-5, the J call TRBJ1-5; a possible D gene is TRBD1 (6 bases). V was cut by 7 bases and J by 2 bases, with 15 bases left in between. This CDR3 region has 15 residues. The germline V gene has CDR1 MNHEY and CDR2 SVGAGI. CDR3 sequence: CASNPTGMGNQPQHF. In DNA, the CDR3 is TGTGCCAGCAACCCAACAGGGATGGGCAATCAGCCCCAGCATTTT.

V is TRBV27 and J is TRBJ1-2; 7 nucleotides line up with TRBD1. Looked up from germline, CDR1 is MNHEY and CDR2 is SMNVEV (reference sequence). With V trimmed by 7 bases and J by 8 bases, 10 bases remained unmatched. The CDR3 extends over 13 amino acids. The CDR3 DNA reads TGTGCCAGCACCTATCGACAGGGCAGGGGCTACACCTTC. Protein: CASTYRQGRGYTF.

The chain joins TRBV28 to TRBJ2-1; 13 positions agree with TRBD2. The germline gives CDR1 MDHEN, CDR2 SYDVKM. This CDR3 is built from 17 residues. The trim removed 7 bases at V and 2 bases at J, leaving 8 bases unmatched. CDR3 DNA: TGTGCCAGCAAGTGGACTAGCGGGAGAAGGGCCTACAATGAGCAGTTCTTC. Translation gives CASKWTSGRRAYNEQFF.

This rearrangement joins TRBV4-3 to TRBJ1-1, with D uncertain. V lost 0 bases, J lost 6 bases, and 11 bases lay in between. The CDR3 spans 14 residues. Germline values: CDR1 LGHNA, CDR2 YSLEER. This CDR3 is CASSQEDPGAEAFF. CDR3 coding DNA: TGCGCCAGCAGCCAAGAAGATCCCGGGGCTGAAGCTTTCTTT.

The chain couples TRBV28 to TRBJ1-3; D unresolved. The CDR3 length is 14 residues. From germline, CDR1 is MDHEN and CDR2 SYDVKM. Trimming removed 6 bases at V and 1 base at J, with 10 bases between. DNA for the CDR3: TGTGCCAGCAGCTCAACATCATCTGGAAACACCATATATTTT. It specifies CASSSTSSGNTIYF.

The rearrangement uses TRBV30 and TRBJ1-1; no clear D gene. CDR3 length: 11 amino acids. V dropped 6 bases and J dropped 3 bases, with 8 bases sitting between them. Germline values: CDR1 GTSNPN, CDR2 SVGIG (reference sequence). CDR3 bases: TGTGCCTGTGACTGGGACACTGAAGCTTTCTTT. This codes for CACDWDTEAFF.

The chain uses TRBV6-5 and TRBJ2-7; D is possibly TRBD1 (6 bases). The CDR3 sequence is 15 residues long. Trimming left V 6 bases short and J 2 bases short, with 17 bases between. Germline CDR1 MNHEY, CDR2 SVGAGI. CDR3 in amino acids: CASSEQGPITYEQYF. In DNA form, the CDR3 reads TGTGCCAGCAGCGAGCAGGGGCCGATAACCTACGAGCAGTACTTC.

The chain uses TRBV7-9 and TRBJ2-5; tentative D call: TRBD1 (5 bases). This CDR3 contains 14 residues. Deletions cut 2 bases from V and 5 bases from J, with 12 bases between. CDR1 and CDR2 from the germline V gene are SEHNR and FQNEAQ (reference sequence). DNA for the CDR3: TGTGCCAGCAGCTTACAGGGTTCCCTCGAGACCCAGTACTTC. It specifies CASSLQGSLETQYF.

This clone was counted a few times. The chain has TRBV10-3 and TRBJ2-1; D ambiguous. The germline V gene has CDR1 ENHRY and CDR2 SYGVKD. This CDR3 contains 11 residues. V was cut by 6 bases and J by 7 bases, with 7 bases left in between. CDR3 protein: CAIRASNEQFF. The DNA for the CDR3 is TGTGCCATCAGGGCATCAAATGAGCAGTTCTTC.

V is TRBV6-1 and J is TRBJ2-7; D is unresolved. The CDR3 spans 14 residues. Trimming took 2 bases from V and 2 from J, leaving 10 bases between them. The germline CDR1 and CDR2 sequences are MNHNS and SASEGT. This CDR3 is CASSENTVTYEQYF. In DNA, the CDR3 is TGTGCCAGCAGTGAAAATACGGTGACCTACGAGCAGTACTTC.

The chain joins TRBV5-4 to TRBJ2-3, with 9 bases aligning to TRBD2. Germline assignment: CDR1 SGHNT and CDR2 YYREEE (reference sequence). With 4 bases clipped from V and 4 bases from J, the junction kept 7 bases outside the gene matches. The CDR3 has 15 amino acids. The CDR3 DNA follows: TGTGCCAGCAGCCTATCGGGACTAGCCCCAGATACGCAGTATTTT. Translation gives CASSLSGLAPDTQYF.